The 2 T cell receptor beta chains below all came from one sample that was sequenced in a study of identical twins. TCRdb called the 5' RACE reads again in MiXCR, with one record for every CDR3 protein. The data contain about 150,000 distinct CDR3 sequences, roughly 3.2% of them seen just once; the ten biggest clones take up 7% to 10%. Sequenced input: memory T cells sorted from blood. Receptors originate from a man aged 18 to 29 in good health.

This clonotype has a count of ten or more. CDR3 coding DNA: TGTGCCAGCAGTGACAGGCCCAAGGACATTCAGTACTTC. It codes for CASSDRPKDIQYF. This sequence joins TRBV2 and TRBJ2-4; D unclear. CDR1 and CDR2 (germline): SNHLY, FYNNEI. This CDR3 has 13 amino acids. V was cut by 3 bases and J by 8 bases, with 11 bases left in between.

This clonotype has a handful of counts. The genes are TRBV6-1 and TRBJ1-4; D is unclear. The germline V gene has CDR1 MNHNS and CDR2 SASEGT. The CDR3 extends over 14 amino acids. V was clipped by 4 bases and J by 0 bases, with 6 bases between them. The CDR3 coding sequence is TGTGCCAGCAGTGTGCAGGCAACTAATGAAAAACTGTTTTTT. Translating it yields CASSVQATNEKLFF.